Listed below are T cell receptor beta chains from one sample, sequenced in a study of human T cells and chemical hapten exposure. TCRdb re-called the RACE reads with MiXCR, one entry per CDR3 protein. The data hold just over 350,000 distinct CDR3 sequences, with about 6.9% observed a single time. The specimen was whole blood, collected in connection with sensitization to the hapten diphenylcyclopropenone (DPC). Source of these receptors: a woman younger than 35 with alopecia areata. Some clones in this sample may be carry-over from other donors' samples. Each CDR3 is given with its conserved first and last residue. D genes are given only for firm matches. The listing skips clone size in some rows; elsewhere it reads once, few, many or a size class.

TRBV6-1	few	-	TRBJ1-5	TGTGCCAGCAGTGAACTACAGGGACACAATCTGAATCAGCCCCAGCATTTT	CASSELQGHNLNQPQHF
TRBV7-2	few	TRBD1	TRBJ2-1	TGTGCCAGCAGCACCAACAGGGGCTACAATGAGCAGTTCTTC	CASSTNRGYNEQFF
TRBV4-2	-	-	TRBJ1-2	TGTGCCAGCAGCCAAGATCGCGTAAACACAGCTAACTATGGCTACACCTTC	CASSQDRVNTANYGYTF
TRBV12-3/TRBV12-4	few	-	TRBJ2-7	TGTGCCAGCAGCTCGCGGTCCTGGGACGAGCAGTACTTC	CASSSRSWDEQYF
TRBV2	-	TRBD2	TRBJ2-3	TGTGCCAGCAGTGACGGGACTAGCGGGGGCGCAGATACGCAGTATTTT	CASSDGTSGGADTQYF
TRBV7-6	many	-	TRBJ2-1	TGTGCCAGCAGCTTAGCGAATGATGAGCAGTTCTTC	CASSLANDEQFF
TRBV5-4	-	-	TRBJ2-5	TGTGCCAGCAGCTTGGACGGGACCACCTCCCTTGGGACCCAGTACTTC	CASSLDGTTSLGTQYF
TRBV21-1	many	-	TRBJ1-5	TGTGCCAGCAGTTTGATCAGCTGTTATAGCAATCAGCCCCAGCATTTT	CASSLISCYSNQPQHF
TRBV2	few	-	TRBJ2-3	TGTGCCAGCAGGGACTGGTTAAGCACAGATACGCAGTATTTT	CASRDWLSTDTQYF
TRBV7-2	many	TRBD1	TRBJ2-3	TGTGCCAGCAGCCACGCGACAGGGAGCACAGATACGCAGTATTTT	CASSHATGSTDTQYF
TRBV3-1	few	TRBD2	TRBJ2-2	TGTGCCAGCAGCTCAGGGACTAGCGGGGTCTCCACCGGGGAGCTGTTTTTT	CASSSGTSGVSTGELFF
TRBV7-8	-	-	TRBJ1-1	TGTGCCAGCAGCTTCGACTATCGGCCAGGGGCCATGAACACTGAAGCTTTCTTT	CASSFDYRPGAMNTEAFF
TRBV28	many	TRBD1	TRBJ1-5	TGTGCCAGCAGTTTCATCCTGGGACAGGGTAGTAGATATCAGCCCCAGCATTTT	CASSFILGQGSRYQPQHF
TRBV5-1	-	-	TRBJ2-1	TGCGCCAGCAGCCCTTCACAGGGAATGGGCTACAATGAGCAGTTCTTC	CASSPSQGMGYNEQFF